One and the same sample provided the 12 T cell receptor beta chains below, sequenced in a study of shared clonotypes between healthy human individuals. The protocol was immunoSEQ multiplex PCR, while the TCRdb copy is restricted to in-frame clones and leaves out a portion. The repertoire has about half a million clones, 70% to 80% of them found once; the top ten carry around 11%. Source material: PBMCs. The receptors stem from a woman between 40 and 50 years old in good health. Some clones in this sample may be carry-over from other donors' samples.

The chain carries TRBV9 and TRBJ1-2, with 7 bases identical to TRBD1. Germline CDR1 is SGDLS and CDR2 is YYNGEE. This CDR3 spans 14 amino acids. V was pared by 3 bases and J by 4 bases, with 6 bases of the junction left unmatched. This CDR3 is CASSARQGSYGYTF. In nucleotides, the CDR3 is TGTGCCAGCAGCGCCAGACAGGGCTCCTATGGCTACACCTTC.

The chain links TRBV5-6 to TRBJ2-3; D not resolved. Germline V gives CDR1 SGHDT, CDR2 YYEEEE. Trimming pared 1 base from V and 0 bases from J, leaving 3 bases between. The CDR3 sequence is 13 residues long. The CDR3 spells CASSLLSTDTQYF. CDR3 bases: TGTGCCAGCAGCTTGCTTAGCACAGATACGCAGTATTTT. The whole variable domain, filled in from reference TRBV5-6 and TRBJ2-3, reads DAGVTQSPTHLIKTRGQQVTLRCSPKSGHDTVSWYQQALGQGPQFIFQYYEEEERQRGNFPDRFSGHQFPNYSSELNVNALLLGDSALYLCASSLLSTDTQYFGPGTRLTVL.

The sample holds a few counts of this clone. This sequence joins TRBV6-4 and TRBJ2-1; no reliable D call. This CDR3 region has 15 residues. The germline V gene encodes CDR1 MRHNA and CDR2 SNTAGT. V was pared by 3 bases and J by 11 bases, with 20 bases between. The CDR3 bases are TGTGCCAGCAGTGAAACCCGTGACCCGCCCCAGAAGCAGTTCTTC. Encoded protein: CASSETRDPPQKQFF.

The chain recombines TRBV7-2 with TRBJ2-2; 7 positions match TRBD1. Trimming removed 5 bases from V and 7 bases from J; junction bases left unmatched: 7. CDR1 is SGHTA, CDR2 FQGNSA, per germline. The CDR3 contains 14 residues. The DNA for the CDR3 is TGTGCCAGCAGCATCAAACAGGGGTTCGGGGAGCTGTTTTTT. Amino acid sequence: CASSIKQGFGELFF.

This clone was seen a handful of times. J is TRBJ2-5 and V is TRBV7-3; no definite D call. The CDR3 runs to 15 residues. The germline CDR1 and CDR2 sequences are SGHTA and FQGTGA. Between the trimmed V and J ends, which lost 5 bases and 0 bases, there was a span of 13 bases. CDR3 amino acids: CASSPRGGDQETQYF. CDR3 nucleotides: TGTGCCAGCAGCCCAAGAGGTGGGGACCAAGAGACCCAGTACTTC.

V is TRBV2 and J is TRBJ2-1; a weak D match, TRBD2 (6 bases). The CDR3 runs 16 residues. Per the germline V gene, CDR1 is SNHLY and CDR2 is FYNNEI. Trimming removed 7 bases at V and 4 bases at J, with 20 bases between. The CDR3 region has the DNA TGTGCCAGCATTCTCCTGTCGGGGGAGACTTACAATGAGCAGTTCTTC. Protein product: CASILLSGETYNEQFF.

J is TRBJ1-6 and V is TRBV30; D not certain. V shed 8 bases and J shed 0 bases, with 8 bases lying between them. The CDR3 extends over 13 amino acids. CDR1 and CDR2 from the germline V gene are GTSNPN and SVGIG (reference sequence). CDR3 DNA: TGTGCCGCTGAGAGCTCCTATAATTCACCCCTCCACTTT. It translates to CAAESSYNSPLHF.

This chain connects TRBV5-6 to TRBJ2-2; D perhaps matches TRBD1 (5 bases). The V gene's germline CDR1 is SGHDT and CDR2 YYEEEE. CDR3 length: 16 residues. The V end lost 4 bases, the J end lost 3 bases, and 16 bases lay between the germline ends. The CDR3 bases are TGTGCCAGCAGCCTACGACAGTTCGGCGACACCGGGGAGCTGTTTTTT. Translating gives CASSLRQFGDTGELFF. Full variable domain (missing parts from reference TRBV5-6 and TRBJ2-2): DAGVTQSPTHLIKTRGQQVTLRCSPKSGHDTVSWYQQALGQGPQFIFQYYEEEERQRGNFPDRFSGHQFPNYSSELNVNALLLGDSALYLCASSLRQFGDTGELFFGEGSRLTVL.

The rearrangement uses TRBV2 and TRBJ1-1; unclear D gene. V lost 8 bases to trimming and J lost 4 bases, with 8 bases between them. The CDR3 loop spans 11 amino acids. The germline V gene encodes CDR1 SNHLY and CDR2 FYNNEI. For the CDR3, the DNA is TGTGCCAGCGGGTTTTCCACTGAAGCTTTCTTT. Its translation: CASGFSTEAFF. Full variable domain (missing parts from reference TRBV2 and TRBJ1-1): EPEVTQTPSHQVTQMGQEVILRCVPISNHLYFYWYRQILGQKVEFLVSFYNNEISEKSEIFDDQFSVERPDGSNFTLKIRSTKLEDSAMYFCASGFSTEAFFGQGTRLTVV.

The chain couples TRBV10-2 to TRBJ2-1, with 8 nucleotides matching TRBD2. There are 16 residues in the CDR3. After removal of 2 bases from V and 3 bases from J, the junction contained 6 bases not matched to a gene. Germline V gene lookup returns CDR1 WSHSY and CDR2 SAAADI. CDR3 nucleotide sequence: TGCGCCAGCAGTGAGCAACCGGGAGGGCGCTACAATGAGCAGTTCTTC. This codes for CASSEQPGGRYNEQFF.

The chain uses TRBV5-1 and TRBJ2-7; 7 nucleotides align to TRBD1. Germline lookup yields CDR1 SGHRS and CDR2 YFSETQ. The CDR3 covers 14 residues. Unmatched junction bases numbered 10, after V lost 7 bases and J lost 3 bases. The CDR3 loop reads CASSNTGEYYEQYF. The CDR3 DNA reads TGCGCCAGCTCCAACACAGGGGAGTACTACGAGCAGTACTTC.

V and J are TRBV18 and TRBJ2-1; D gene ambiguous. V lost 5 bases and J lost 1, with 9 bases in between. The length of the CDR3 is 14 residues. The germline V gene encodes CDR1 KGHSH and CDR2 LQKENI. The CDR3, as DNA: TGTGCCAGCTCAGGTCAAGGATCCTACAATGAGCAGTTCTTC. It specifies CASSGQGSYNEQFF.